The T cell receptor beta chain under discussion was sequenced for a study of cytomegalovirus exposure and HLA in healthy donors. Study results and caveats: Altogether, some 170 TCR beta chains were recorded as cytomegalovirus-associated. It emerged from a later analysis that several of the most significant clusters appeared to be linked to common viral pathogens. Another analysis was done later, and it associated roughly 15,000 TCR beta sequences with HLA alleles at 0.05 false discovery rate.

PCR used 60 Vbeta primers and 13 Jbeta primers. Repertoires were generated with immunoSEQ multiplex PCR, while TCRdb's copy carries only in-frame clones and drops some. The data contain under 150,000 clones, 50% to 75% of them singletons. Note on this clone: Its antigen is currently unknown.

Although they were nominally healthy when sampled, donors likely had unrecorded immune exposures. CDR1 is MNHEY and CDR2 is SMNVEV in the germline V gene (reference sequence). This CDR3 is built from 15 residues. V was cut by 4 bases and J by 0 bases, with 9 bases left in between. The sequencing input was PBMCs. The genes are TRBV27 and TRBJ1-4; the D gene is possibly TRBD1 (5 bases). This sequence originates from a woman aged 40 to 49 in good health and CMV-seronegative. CDR3 region: CASSSGGATNEKLFF. The CDR3 bases are TGTGCCAGCAGTTCTGGAGGGGCAACTAATGAAAAACTGTTTTTT.